The 24 T cell receptor beta chains below were found in one sample sequenced in a study of T cells after yellow fever vaccination. TCRdb itself ran the 5' RACE reads through MiXCR, one entry per CDR3 protein. The profile shows tens of thousands of distinct CDR3 sequences, less than 4% of them singletons. Sample: PBMCs, either bulk or a sorted T-cell subset (CD4+, CD8+, memory, or dextramer-sorted; not recorded which), taken approximately 40 days after the first yellow fever vaccination. Every receptor here comes from a man between 18 and 35 years old who received the YFV17D yellow fever vaccine.

This clonotype was recorded many times. The limits of the CDR3 on the DNA are not certain, so only TCRdb's listed CDR3 is given. V gene TRBV7-5 combines with J gene TRBJ2-1; the DNA was not used to check the table's D call, TRBD2. TRBV7-5 is labeled a pseudogene. The CDR3 is 20 amino acids in total, end residues counted. The CDR3 protein is CISVPEALTSGGRPYNEQFF.

The table lists this clonotype with many counts. The chain combines TRBV20-1 with TRBJ2-4; D unresolved. V lost 0 bases, J lost 1 base, and 4 bases lay in between. CDR3 length: 13 amino acids. Germline V CDR1 and CDR2: DFQATT, SNEGSKA (reference sequence). The CDR3 DNA reads as TGCAGTGCTAGAGATAACGCCAAAAACATTCAGTACTTC. The encoded protein is CSARDNAKNIQYF.

This clonotype was detected many times. This rearrangement joins TRBV20-1 to TRBJ2-3, with 8 bases aligning to TRBD1. J was trimmed by 4 bases and V by 8 bases; bases with no gene match: 8. CDR1 and CDR2 (germline): DFQATT, SNEGSKA (reference sequence). The CDR3 length is 13 residues. CDR3 protein: CSMFQGAPDTQYF. The CDR3 DNA is TGCAGTATGTTCCAGGGGGCGCCAGATACGCAGTATTTT.

This clonotype was seen many times. The chain links TRBV4-2 to TRBJ1-2; 8 positions match TRBD1. Germline-derived CDR1 and CDR2 are LGHNA and YNFKEQ. Unmatched junction bases numbered 3, after V lost 4 bases and J lost 2 bases. This CDR3 region has 14 residues. The CDR3 DNA follows: TGTGCCAGCAGCCGACAGGGGACGAACTATGGCTACACCTTC. Protein product: CASSRQGTNYGYTF.

This clonotype was seen repeatedly, ten times or more. CDR3 protein: CASSPSRAQYF. The CDR3 coding sequence is TGTGCCAGCAGTCCCTCCCGGGCGCAGTATTTT. V usage is TRBV12-3 or TRBV12-4 and J usage is TRBJ2-3; no firm D call. This CDR3 is 11 amino acids long. Trimming pared 5 bases from V and 10 bases from J, leaving 10 bases between.

This clonotype occurred many times. The chain couples TRBV28 to TRBJ2-7, with TRBD2 matching 7 bases. The J segment lost 3 bases and the V segment lost 7 bases, leaving 18 bases of the junction unmatched. Germline loops: CDR1 MDHEN, CDR2 SYDVKM. The CDR3 sequence is 17 residues long. CDR3 sequence reads: CASNAGGWAPPFYEQYV. The DNA for the CDR3 is TGTGCCAGCAACGCCGGGGGGTGGGCACCGCCATTCTACGAGCAGTACGTC.

This clonotype was observed many times. This chain joins TRBV5-4 and TRBJ2-7, with D possibly TRBD1 on 5 matching bases. This CDR3 has 14 amino acids. The germline V gene has CDR1 SGHNT and CDR2 YYREEE (reference sequence). V lost 5 bases, J lost 2 bases, and 14 bases lay in between. The CDR3 spells CASSVGADPYEQYV. CDR3 sequence (DNA): TGTGCCAGCAGTGTTGGGGCGGACCCCTACGAGCAGTACGTC.

In this sample, this clonotype turned up many times. The gene calls are TRBV24-1 and TRBJ1-5, with D hard to call. Germline CDR1 reads KGHDR; CDR2 reads SFDVKD. The CDR3 spans 13 residues. V gave up 7 bases and J gave up 3 bases, with 9 bases separating them. The CDR3 is CATRGGVNQPQHF. DNA for the CDR3: TGTGCCACCAGGGGTGGGGTCAATCAGCCCCAGCATTTT.

At least ten counts were recorded for this clonotype. The junction differs from germline at one of its ends, possibly a read error. The rearrangement uses TRBV7-7 and TRBJ2-2; D gene uncertain. This CDR3 has 16 amino acids. Germline CDR1 is SSHAT and CDR2 is FNYEAQ (reference sequence). CDR3 sequence: CASSLDSFANTGELFF. DNA of the CDR3: TGTGCTAGCAGCTTAGATAGTTTTGCGAACACCGGGGAGCTGTTTTTT.

This clonotype was recorded at least ten times. The chain has TRBV6-5 and TRBJ2-3, with 9 positions matching TRBD2. J gave up 5 bases and V 2 bases, and 5 bases lay outside the gene matches. CDR3 length equals 15 residues. Germline CDR1 is MNHEY and CDR2 is SVGAGI. The CDR3 DNA follows: TGTGCCAGCAGTTACGTAGCGGGGGAGGGAGATACGCAGTATTTT. Its translation: CASSYVAGEGDTQYF.

This clonotype showed up many times. This chain connects TRBV29-1 to TRBJ1-1; D not resolved. CDR3 length: 11 residues. The germline gives CDR1 SQVTM, CDR2 ANQGSEA. The V end was cut by 5 bases, the J end by 2 bases, with 6 bases between. The CDR3 DNA reads as TGCAGCGTTCGGATTAACACTGAAGCTTTCTTT. Its translation: CSVRINTEAFF. The complete variable domain, with remaining parts taken from reference TRBV29-1 and TRBJ1-1, reads SAVISQKPSRDICQRGTSLTIQCQVDSQVTMMFWYRQQPGQSLTLIATANQGSEATYESGFVIDKFPISRPNLTFSTLTVSNMSPEDSSIYLCSVRINTEAFFGQGTRLTVV.

This clonotype was counted between two and nine times. The gene calls are TRBV6-2 or TRBV6-3 and TRBJ2-7; TRBD1 aligns across 7 bases. The CDR3 is made up of 13 amino acids. From germline, CDR1 is MNHEY and CDR2 SVGEGT. V trimming: 6 bases; J trimming: 4 bases; junction bases outside the gene matches: 6. The CDR3 is CASRRTGQYEQYF. The CDR3 DNA reads TGTGCCAGCAGACGGACAGGACAATACGAGCAGTACTTC.

This sequence joins TRBV2 and TRBJ1-1; D gene ambiguous. This CDR3 comprises 11 residues. Germline assignment: CDR1 SNHLY and CDR2 FYNNEI. V was shortened by 7 bases and J by 5 bases, with 8 bases between the two germline ends. CDR3 in amino acids: CASTIGTEAFF. The CDR3 DNA reads TGTGCCAGCACGATTGGAACTGAAGCTTTCTTT. Using reference TRBV2 and TRBJ1-1 for the parts outside the CDR3, the full variable domain is EPEVTQTPSHQVTQMGQEVILRCVPISNHLYFYWYRQILGQKVEFLVSFYNNEISEKSEIFDDQFSVERPDGSNFTLKIRSTKLEDSAMYFCASTIGTEAFFGQGTRLTVV.

This clonotype was observed many times. The rearrangement joins TRBV20-1 to TRBJ2-2, with D possibly TRBD2 on 6 matching bases. The CDR3 length is 12 residues. Per the germline V gene, CDR1 is DFQATT and CDR2 is SNEGSKA (reference sequence). Trimming took 3 bases from V and 10 from J, leaving 12 bases between them. In DNA, the CDR3 is TGCAGTGCTAGTGGGAGGCCCGAGGAGCTGTTTTTT. Protein sequence: CSASGRPEELFF.

This clonotype has a count of ten or more. The chain joins TRBV4-3 to TRBJ2-2; tentative D call: TRBD2 (6 bases). The V end lost 4 bases, the J end lost 5 bases, and 11 bases lay between the germline ends. Germline CDR1 is LGHNA and CDR2 is YSLEER. CDR3 size: 14 residues. The CDR3 loop is CASSLTSRTGELFF. The CDR3 region has the DNA TGCGCCAGCAGCCTGACTAGTCGGACCGGGGAGCTGTTTTTT.

This clonotype was counted many times. The chain is built from TRBV4-2 and TRBJ2-5; D is ambiguous. V gave up 0 bases and J gave up 1 base, with 9 bases separating them. In germline, CDR1 is LGHNA, CDR2 YNFKEQ. This CDR3 region has 15 residues. As DNA, the CDR3 is TGTGCCAGCAGCCAAGACATCGCAATCCAAGAGACCCAGTACTTC. Residues: CASSQDIAIQETQYF.

This clonotype was recorded many times. The chain uses TRBV10-3 and TRBJ2-1; 10 bases fit TRBD1. There are 15 residues in the CDR3. From germline, CDR1 is ENHRY and CDR2 SYGVKD. V shed 5 bases and J 9 bases; nucleotides not matched to a gene: 10. DNA for the CDR3: TGTGCCATCAGTAAGACAGGGGGCTTATCTCCTGAGCAGTTCTTC. Its protein is CAISKTGGLSPEQFF.

Many counts were recorded for this clonotype. The chain links TRBV12-3 or TRBV12-4 to TRBJ2-1, with TRBD2 matching over 7 bases. This CDR3 is 15 amino acids long. J gave up 4 bases and V 6 bases, and 9 bases lay outside the gene matches. CDR3 DNA sequence: TGTGCCAGCAGCCCGGCCCTGCGGGGGTACAATGAGCAGTTCTTC. Its protein is CASSPALRGYNEQFF.

V gene TRBV29-1 combines with J gene TRBJ1-5; D not certain. This CDR3 is built from 12 residues. Germline V gene lookup returns CDR1 SQVTM and CDR2 ANQGSEA. V was clipped by 0 bases and J by 4 bases, with 4 bases between them. The CDR3 reads CSVEEPNQPQHF. The CDR3 DNA follows: TGCAGCGTTGAAGAGCCAAATCAGCCCCAGCATTTT.

This clonotype was counted ten times or more. Here the CDR3 DNA reads TGTGCCAGCAGCCTTATACTAGCTCATACGCAGTATTTT. Translated: CASSLILAHTQYF. The chain joins TRBV3-1 to TRBJ2-3, with D perhaps matching TRBD2 (6 bases). From germline, CDR1 is LGHDT and CDR2 YNNKEL (reference sequence). The CDR3 is 13 amino acids. The V end lost 4 bases, the J end lost 7 bases, and 12 bases lay between the germline ends.

This clonotype was seen many times. The gene calls are TRBV29-1 and TRBJ2-2, with 7 bases fitting TRBD1. The CDR3 totals 15 residues. Germline lookup yields CDR1 SQVTM and CDR2 ANQGSEA. Trimming at V came to 6 bases and at J to 5 bases, leaving 12 bases not matched to a gene. CDR3 DNA: TGCAGCGTGAACAAATTGACGGACAGGACCGGGGAGCTGTTTTTT. Residues: CSVNKLTDRTGELFF.

This clonotype was seen ten or more times. The chain uses TRBV6-5 and TRBJ1-3, with 7 bases identical to TRBD1. Germline V gene lookup returns CDR1 MNHEY and CDR2 SVGAGI. The CDR3 covers 15 residues. V lost 4 bases to trimming and J lost 4 bases; unmatched junction nucleotides: 7. CDR3 residues: CASSFRRGSGNTIYF. As DNA, the CDR3 is TGTGCCAGCAGTTTTCGCAGGGGGTCCGGAAACACCATATATTTT.

There are many counts of this clonotype. The V and J genes are TRBV6-5 and TRBJ2-2; D perhaps matches TRBD1 (5 bases). CDR3 length equals 15 residues. V was clipped by 5 bases and J by 6 bases, with 16 bases between them. Germline CDR1 is MNHEY and CDR2 is SVGAGI. The CDR3 DNA reads as TGTGCCAGCAGTCCCCCCCCAGGGTTTGCCGGGGAGCTGTTTTTT. Translation: CASSPPPGFAGELFF.

This clonotype was recorded at least ten times. The chain uses TRBV4-3 and TRBJ2-1, with 7 bases that match TRBD1. J lost 6 bases, V lost 1 base, and 12 bases had no gene match. Germline-derived CDR1 and CDR2 are LGHNA and YSLEER. CDR3 size: 17 residues. The CDR3, as DNA: TGCGCCAGCAGCCAAGGCCTACAGACAGGGAGTCCCAATGAGCAGTTCTTC. Encoded protein: CASSQGLQTGSPNEQFF.